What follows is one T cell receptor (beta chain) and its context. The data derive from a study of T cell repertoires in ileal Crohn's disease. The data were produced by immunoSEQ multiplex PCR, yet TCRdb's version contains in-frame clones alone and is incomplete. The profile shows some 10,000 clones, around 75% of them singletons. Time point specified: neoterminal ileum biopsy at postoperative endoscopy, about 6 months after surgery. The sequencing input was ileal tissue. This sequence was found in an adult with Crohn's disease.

The DNA of the CDR3 is TGTGCCAGCAGCTACGGACAGGGGGCAACCTACGAGCAGTACTTC. It yields the protein CASSYGQGATYEQYF. This chain joins TRBV7-2 and TRBJ2-7; 11 positions agree with TRBD1. After removal of 4 bases from V and 2 bases from J, the junction contained 4 bases not matched to a gene. Germline CDR1 and CDR2: SGHTA and FQGNSA. The CDR3 has 15 residues. The full variable domain, in which reference TRBV7-2 and TRBJ2-7 provide the parts outside the CDR3, is GAGVSQSPSNKVTEKGKDVELRCDPISGHTALYWYRQSLGQGLEFLIYFQGNSAPDKSGLPSDRFSAERTGGSVSTLTIQRTQQEDSAVYLCASSYGQGATYEQYFGPGTRLTVT.